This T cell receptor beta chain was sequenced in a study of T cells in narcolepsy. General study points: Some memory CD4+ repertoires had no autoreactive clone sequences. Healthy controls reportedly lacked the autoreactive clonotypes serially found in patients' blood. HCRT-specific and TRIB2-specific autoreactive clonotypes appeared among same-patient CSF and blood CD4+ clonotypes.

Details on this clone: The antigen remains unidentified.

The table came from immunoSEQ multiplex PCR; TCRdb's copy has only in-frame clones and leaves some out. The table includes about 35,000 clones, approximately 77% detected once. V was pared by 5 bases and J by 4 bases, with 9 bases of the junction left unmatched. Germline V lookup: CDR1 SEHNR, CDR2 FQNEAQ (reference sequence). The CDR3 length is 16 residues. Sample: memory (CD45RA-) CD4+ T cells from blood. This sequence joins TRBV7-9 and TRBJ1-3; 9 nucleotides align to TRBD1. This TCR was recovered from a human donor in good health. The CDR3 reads CASSRHGTGSGNTIYF. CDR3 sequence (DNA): TGTGCCAGCAGCCGCCACGGGACAGGGTCCGGAAACACCATATATTTT.